This is a list of T cell receptor beta chains from one sample in a study of T cells in Graves' hyperthyroidism and ophthalmopathy. From the multiplex PCR reads, TCRdb called clonotypes with MiXCR, one entry per CDR3 protein. The sample lists 560,000 or so distinct CDR3 sequences, less than 20% seen once, with over 45% in the top ten. The sample comprised blood. The receptors stem from a man aged 35 to 55 with Graves' ophthalmopathy. Each CDR3 is given with its conserved first and last residue. The order of the fields is J gene, D gene, clone size, V gene, CDR3 protein, CDR3 DNA. D genes are given only for firm matches. The size field is filled for only some rows; it gives once, few, many or a size class.

j_gene: TRBJ2-3
d_gene: TRBD2
abundance: many
v_gene: TRBV3-1
CDR3aa: CASSSPGGTQYF
CDR3nt: TGTGCCAGCAGCTCTCCGGGAGGTACGCAGTATTTT

j_gene: TRBJ2-4
d_gene: -
abundance: -
v_gene: TRBV6-2/TRBV6-3
CDR3aa: CASESSKNIQYF
CDR3nt: TGTGCCAGCGAGTCCTCCAAAAACATTCAGTACTTC

j_gene: TRBJ2-3
d_gene: -
abundance: many
v_gene: TRBV18
CDR3aa: CASSPVLEGTDTQYF
CDR3nt: TGTGCCAGCTCACCAGTGTTAGAAGGCACAGATACGCAGTATTTT

j_gene: TRBJ2-3
d_gene: -
abundance: many
v_gene: TRBV5-8
CDR3aa: CASSFWSGSYTDTQYF
CDR3nt: TGTGCCAGCAGCTTTTGGAGCGGAAGTTACACAGATACGCAGTATTTT

j_gene: TRBJ1-5
d_gene: -
abundance: -
v_gene: TRBV6-2/TRBV6-3
CDR3aa: CGSSSDGPSSNQPQHF
CDR3nt: TGTGGCAGCAGTTCTGACGGACCCTCGAGCAATCAGCCCCAGCATTTT

j_gene: TRBJ2-7
d_gene: -
abundance: once
v_gene: TRBV19
CDR3aa: CASSNRGRGSYEQYF
CDR3nt: TGTGCCAGTAGTAACCGGGGCAGGGGTTCCTACGAGCAGTACTTC

j_gene: TRBJ2-3
d_gene: TRBD2
abundance: -
v_gene: TRBV6-1
CDR3aa: CASSLPGLAGGQGTDTQYF
CDR3nt: TGTGCCAGCAGTCTGCCGGGACTAGCGGGAGGGCAGGGCACAGATACGCAGTATTTT

j_gene: TRBJ2-6
d_gene: TRBD1
abundance: -
v_gene: TRBV20-1
CDR3aa: CSAREGGQVWSGANVLTF
CDR3nt: TGCAGTGCTAGAGAGGGGGGACAGGTTTGGTCTGGGGCCAACGTCCTGACTTTC

j_gene: TRBJ2-7
d_gene: TRBD1
abundance: few
v_gene: TRBV29-1
CDR3aa: CSVEGDRDEQYF
CDR3nt: TGCAGCGTTGAAGGGGACAGGGACGAGCAGTACTTC

j_gene: TRBJ1-2
d_gene: -
abundance: many
v_gene: TRBV18
CDR3aa: CASSPSDSRLNYGYTF
CDR3nt: TGTGCCAGCTCACCTTCAGACAGCCGCCTTAACTATGGCTACACCTTC

j_gene: TRBJ2-3
d_gene: -
abundance: many
v_gene: TRBV18
CDR3aa: CASSESLGTQYF
CDR3nt: TGTGCCAGCTCCGAGAGTTTGGGTACGCAGTATTTT

j_gene: TRBJ2-3
d_gene: TRBD2
abundance: -
v_gene: TRBV28
CDR3aa: CASRTSGRAAADTQYF
CDR3nt: TGTGCCAGTAGGACTAGCGGGAGGGCCGCGGCAGATACGCAGTATTTT

j_gene: TRBJ2-5
d_gene: -
abundance: many
v_gene: TRBV20-1
CDR3aa: CSEGGEGETQYF
CDR3nt: TGCAGTGAAGGGGGAGAAGGCGAGACCCAGTACTTC

j_gene: TRBJ1-1
d_gene: -
abundance: many
v_gene: TRBV30
CDR3aa: CAWSPGGTEAFF
CDR3nt: TGTGCCTGGTCCCCCGGGGGCACTGAAGCTTTCTTT

j_gene: TRBJ2-5
d_gene: -
abundance: few
v_gene: TRBV5-1
CDR3aa: CASSLQRGPGETQYF
CDR3nt: TGCGCCAGCAGCTTGCAACGGGGGCCGGGGGAGACCCAGTACTTC

j_gene: TRBJ2-1
d_gene: -
abundance: -
v_gene: TRBV7-2
CDR3aa: CASSRVVQGEQFF
CDR3nt: TGTGCCAGCAGCCGGGTCGTCCAGGGTGAGCAGTTCTTC

j_gene: TRBJ1-5
d_gene: -
abundance: few
v_gene: TRBV6-1
CDR3aa: CASSEARDTHRSQPQHF
CDR3nt: TGTGCCAGCAGTGAAGCGCGTGACACCCACCGCAGTCAGCCCCAGCATTTT

j_gene: TRBJ2-1
d_gene: -
abundance: many
v_gene: TRBV27
CDR3aa: CASISTVYNEQFF
CDR3nt: TGTGCCAGCATCTCAACGGTTTACAATGAGCAGTTCTTC

j_gene: TRBJ2-1
d_gene: TRBD1
abundance: many
v_gene: TRBV18
CDR3aa: CASSPGQGHEQFF
CDR3nt: TGTGCCAGCTCACCAGGACAGGGGCATGAGCAGTTCTTC

j_gene: TRBJ2-7
d_gene: TRBD2
abundance: -
v_gene: TRBV5-6
CDR3aa: CASSYSEPGLARNEQYF
CDR3nt: TGTGCCAGCAGCTACAGCGAACCGGGACTAGCGCGTAATGAGCAGTACTTC

j_gene: TRBJ2-3
d_gene: -
abundance: -
v_gene: TRBV12-3/TRBV12-4
CDR3aa: CASSSGVSTDTQYF
CDR3nt: TGTGCCAGCAGTTCCGGCGTCTCCACAGATACGCAGTATTTT

j_gene: TRBJ1-1
d_gene: -
abundance: few
v_gene: TRBV18
CDR3aa: CASSRGVRFEAFF
CDR3nt: TGTGCCAGCTCACGAGGAGTACGATTTGAAGCTTTCTTT

j_gene: TRBJ1-1
d_gene: -
abundance: -
v_gene: TRBV28
CDR3aa: CASSSSLGGYTEAFF
CDR3nt: TGTGCCAGCAGTTCTTCCCTGGGGGGCTACACTGAAGCTTTCTTT

j_gene: TRBJ1-2
d_gene: -
abundance: few
v_gene: TRBV5-1
CDR3aa: CASSPGGRIYGYTF
CDR3nt: TGCGCCAGCAGCCCCGGGGGACGGATCTATGGCTACACCTTC

j_gene: TRBJ2-1
d_gene: -
abundance: few
v_gene: TRBV5-1
CDR3aa: CASSLEQAGLNEQFF
CDR3nt: TGCGCCAGCAGCTTGGAACAGGCAGGCTTGAATGAGCAGTTCTTC

j_gene: TRBJ2-7
d_gene: TRBD1
abundance: many
v_gene: TRBV18
CDR3aa: CASSPSGTAGEQYF
CDR3nt: TGTGCCAGCTCACCTTCCGGGACAGCTGGGGAGCAGTACTTC

j_gene: TRBJ2-1
d_gene: TRBD2
abundance: -
v_gene: TRBV27
CDR3aa: CASSLTGTSGSFYEQFF
CDR3nt: TGTGCCAGCAGTTTAACGGGTACTAGCGGGAGCTTTTATGAGCAGTTCTTC

j_gene: TRBJ1-1
d_gene: -
abundance: -
v_gene: TRBV29-1
CDR3aa: CSVDPGLLEAFF
CDR3nt: TGCAGCGTTGATCCGGGCCTTCTTGAAGCTTTCTTT

j_gene: TRBJ2-4
d_gene: TRBD1
abundance: -
v_gene: TRBV28
CDR3aa: CASSLYLGTGVAKNIQYF
CDR3nt: TGTGCCAGCAGTCTATACCTCGGGACAGGGGTAGCCAAAAACATTCAGTACTTC

j_gene: TRBJ2-7
d_gene: -
abundance: few
v_gene: TRBV6-2/TRBV6-3
CDR3aa: CASSYEETPQDSYEQYF
CDR3nt: TGTGCCAGCAGTTACGAAGAGACCCCGCAGGACTCCTACGAGCAGTACTTC

j_gene: TRBJ1-1
d_gene: -
abundance: many
v_gene: TRBV20-1
CDR3aa: CSASRGENTEAFF
CDR3nt: TGCAGTGCGTCCCGAGGGGAGAACACTGAAGCTTTCTTT

j_gene: TRBJ1-2
d_gene: TRBD1
abundance: many
v_gene: TRBV5-1
CDR3aa: CASSSGQGTQGYGYTF
CDR3nt: TGCGCCAGCAGCTCCGGACAGGGGACACAAGGCTATGGCTACACCTTC

j_gene: TRBJ2-1
d_gene: -
abundance: few
v_gene: TRBV3-1
CDR3aa: CASSQDLGFRNEQFF
CDR3nt: TGTGCCAGCAGCCAAGATTTGGGATTTCGCAATGAGCAGTTCTTC

j_gene: TRBJ2-3
d_gene: TRBD2
abundance: -
v_gene: TRBV6-2/TRBV6-3
CDR3aa: CASRAGLLAGGTDTQYF
CDR3nt: TGTGCCAGCAGGGCAGGGCTTTTAGCGGGGGGCACAGATACGCAGTATTTT

j_gene: TRBJ1-4
d_gene: -
abundance: many
v_gene: TRBV3-1
CDR3aa: CASSQAFTQGMNEKLFF
CDR3nt: TGTGCCAGCAGCCAAGCCTTTACACAGGGCATGAATGAAAAACTGTTTTTT

j_gene: TRBJ2-4
d_gene: TRBD2
abundance: -
v_gene: TRBV20-1
CDR3aa: CSALRGTSGRGGAKNIQYF
CDR3nt: TGCAGTGCGCTTCGCGGGACTAGCGGGAGAGGTGGGGCCAAAAACATTCAGTACTTC

j_gene: TRBJ2-7
d_gene: TRBD2
abundance: many
v_gene: TRBV7-2
CDR3aa: CASSLSGRAVEQYF
CDR3nt: TGTGCCAGCAGCCTTAGCGGGAGGGCGGTAGAGCAGTACTTC

j_gene: TRBJ2-3
d_gene: TRBD1
abundance: many
v_gene: TRBV3-1
CDR3aa: CASSQDSGQGSGRQYF
CDR3nt: TGTGCCAGCAGCCAAGATAGTGGACAGGGCTCTGGAAGGCAGTATTTT

j_gene: TRBJ1-2
d_gene: TRBD1
abundance: many
v_gene: TRBV12-3/TRBV12-4
CDR3aa: CASTLRGRSGYTF
CDR3nt: TGTGCCAGCACCCTCAGGGGGCGGTCGGGCTACACCTTC

j_gene: TRBJ2-7
d_gene: TRBD1
abundance: -
v_gene: TRBV27
CDR3aa: CASGQGYYEQYF
CDR3nt: TGTGCCAGTGGACAGGGATACTACGAGCAGTACTTC

j_gene: TRBJ2-7
d_gene: TRBD2
abundance: few
v_gene: TRBV7-9
CDR3aa: CASSSGLADASYEQYF
CDR3nt: TGTGCCAGCAGCTCGGGACTAGCGGATGCCTCCTACGAGCAGTACTTC

j_gene: TRBJ2-1
d_gene: TRBD2
abundance: many
v_gene: TRBV20-1
CDR3aa: CSARDISGRASYNEQFF
CDR3nt: TGCAGTGCTAGAGATATCAGCGGGAGGGCGTCCTACAATGAGCAGTTCTTC

j_gene: TRBJ2-7
d_gene: -
abundance: many
v_gene: TRBV28
CDR3aa: CASSEATGRYEQYF
CDR3nt: TGTGCCAGCAGTGAGGCGACAGGGAGGTACGAGCAGTACTTC

j_gene: TRBJ1-1
d_gene: -
abundance: -
v_gene: TRBV5-1
CDR3aa: CASTFSTALNTEAFF
CDR3nt: TGCGCCAGCACCTTTTCGACAGCCTTAAACACTGAAGCTTTCTTT

j_gene: TRBJ2-3
d_gene: TRBD2
abundance: many
v_gene: TRBV24-1
CDR3aa: CATGTSGRRDTQYF
CDR3nt: TGTGCCACCGGAACTAGCGGGAGACGGGATACGCAGTATTTT